The 8 T cell receptor beta chains below were found in one sample sequenced in a study of cytomegalovirus exposure and HLA in healthy donors. Primers included in the PCR were 60 Vbeta and 13 Jbeta primers. Libraries were prepared by immunoSEQ multiplex PCR; TCRdb keeps only in-frame clonotypes and omits some of them. The sample lists roughly 120,000 clones, about 80% occurring once. The specimen sequenced was PBMCs. The receptor set was obtained from a woman aged 60-75 years in good health and CMV-seropositive.

This clone was seen a single time. The chain combines TRBV6-6 with TRBJ1-2; 8 positions agree with TRBD1. This CDR3 has 16 residues. Trimming cost V 5 bases and J 2 bases; bases outside gene matches: 10. Germline CDR1 is MNHNY and CDR2 is SVGAGI (reference sequence). The CDR3 is CASSPRRGRENYGYTF. The CDR3 DNA sequence: TGTGCCAGCAGTCCACGCAGGGGGCGCGAAAACTATGGCTACACCTTC.

The chain employs TRBV30 and TRBJ2-7, with 9 bases aligning to TRBD1. V gave up 3 bases and J gave up 5 bases; unmatched junction bases: 11. This CDR3 comprises 15 residues. The germline CDR1 and CDR2 sequences are GTSNPN and SVGIG (reference sequence). The CDR3 bases are TGTGCCTGGAGGCACTTCAACAGGGGGCGAGACGAGCAGTACTTC. Its translation is CAWRHFNRGRDEQYF.

This chain joins TRBV6-1 and TRBJ2-7, with TRBD2 identical over 7 bases. Germline V gene lookup returns CDR1 MNHNS and CDR2 SASEGT. This CDR3 is 14 amino acids long. With V trimmed by 8 bases and J by 0 bases, 7 bases remained unmatched. The CDR3 here is CASGKRGTSYEQYF. DNA for the CDR3: TGTGCCAGCGGGAAGCGGGGAACCTCCTACGAGCAGTACTTC.

This clone appeared once. The rearrangement uses TRBV7-9 and TRBJ2-3; 10 nucleotides agree with TRBD2. Germline CDR1 SEHNR, CDR2 FQNEAQ (reference sequence). The V and J ends lost 5 bases and 6 bases, in that order; junction bases with no gene match: 11. The length of the CDR3 is 16 residues. The CDR3, as DNA: TGTGCCAGCAGCCCGCGTACTAGCGGGATAATGGATACGCAGTATTTT. It is translated as CASSPRTSGIMDTQYF. The full variable domain, rest sourced from reference TRBV7-9 and TRBJ2-3, is DTGVSQNPRHKITKRGQNVTFRCDPISEHNRLYWYRQTLGQGPEFLTYFQNEAQLEKSRLLSDRFSAERPKGSFSTLEIQRTEQGDSAMYLCASSPRTSGIMDTQYFGPGTRLTVL.

The chain recombines TRBV30 with TRBJ2-1; the match to TRBD2 covers 16 bases. J lost 8 bases, V lost 0 bases, and 7 bases had no gene match. From germline, CDR1 is GTSNPN and CDR2 SVGIG (reference sequence). This CDR3 region has 17 residues. DNA of the CDR3: TGTGCCTGGAGTGTCGCGGGACTAGCGGGAGGGGTCGATGAGCAGTTCTTC. Its translation: CAWSVAGLAGGVDEQFF.

In its sample, this clone was seen once. The rearrangement links TRBV2 to TRBJ1-1, with 8 bases lining up with TRBD1. The V and J ends lost 7 bases and 0 bases, in that order; junction bases with no gene match: 4. CDR3 length equals 14 residues. Germline V gene sequence: CDR1 SNHLY, CDR2 FYNNEI. The CDR3 reads CASNTGGLNTEAFF. CDR3 coding DNA: TGTGCCAGCAACACAGGGGGGCTGAACACTGAAGCTTTCTTT.

The rearrangement joins TRBV2 to TRBJ1-1, with 7 positions matching TRBD1. The CDR3 totals 14 residues. V shed 4 bases, J shed 5 bases, and the junction held 7 bases outside the gene matches. Germline assignment: CDR1 SNHLY and CDR2 FYNNEI. CDR3 nucleotides: TGTGCCAGCAGTGTAACAGGGGTATGGACTGAAGCTTTCTTT. Its translation: CASSVTGVWTEAFF.

The V gene is TRBV7-2, the J gene TRBJ2-1; the match to TRBD2 covers 9 bases. The length of the CDR3 is 16 residues. Germline V gene lookup returns CDR1 SGHTA and CDR2 FQGNSA. V lost 3 bases and J lost 8; bases outside the gene matches: 11. CDR3 sequence reads: CASSFAGGGVMDEQFF. The CDR3 region has the DNA TGTGCCAGCAGCTTCGCGGGAGGGGGGGTGATGGATGAGCAGTTCTTC.